This T cell receptor (beta chain) was found in a study of blood T cell repertoires in COVID-19. TCRdb's copy holds only in-frame clones and misses some; the assay was immunoSEQ multiplex PCR. The sample yields tens of thousands of clones, 79% seen once. The CDR3 runs 15 residues. V lost 6 bases, J lost 3 bases, and 15 bases lay in between. Germline V gene data show CDR1 as SGHVS and CDR2 as FQNEAQ. The sequencing input was peripheral blood. This TCR was sampled from a human donor in a cohort sampled during active COVID-19. The rearrangement uses TRBV7-8 and TRBJ1-5; possibly TRBD1 for D (5 bases). In DNA, the CDR3 is TGTGCCAGCAGTTGGGACTCGGCATCCAATCAGCCCCAGCATTTT. Its protein is CASSWDSASNQPQHF.